This T cell receptor beta chain was captured by sequencing in a study of blood T cells in healthy people across ages (dated by TCRdb to between 2015 and 2017). In the study overall: Template switching captured roughly one uniquely barcoded TCR beta cDNA molecule per two T cells in model experiments. Using deep sequencing normalized with unique cDNA molecular identifiers, the study measured how TCR beta repertoire diversity changes with age. Four age groups were formed from the donors: young (average roughly 16 years), middle-aged (around 39), aged (approximately 60) and long-lived (about 80). Donors of different ages were randomly distributed across sequencing lanes to avoid experimental bias. Two additional independent replicas of 1 million unique cDNA reads from the same blood draw were analyzed for two donors (one aged 18 to 29 and one aged 80 or older).

Including cysteine and phenylalanine, the CDR3 has 15 amino acids. The DNA shown is the 45-base CDR3, in frame from base 1. V loses 3 bases, J loses 3 bases, and the germline ends lie 13 bases apart. Library generation was performed with 5' RACE. Sequenced on an Illumina HiSeq 2500. A second roughly 7 to 12 cycle PCR used a sample-barcoded 5' primer and a J-beta primer mix. A unique molecular identifier was introduced onto each TCR beta cDNA molecule by a template-switch 5' adaptor carrying 12 random nucleotides. At least 2.5 million CDR3-containing paired-end reads were obtained from each sample. All of the RNA was converted into first-strand cDNA using the Mint cDNA synthesis kit, with a TRBC-specific oligonucleotide serving as the primer. All cDNA was treated with uracil-DNA glycosylase and then went through a first 18-cycle PCR with the universal primers M1SS and BC2_uni_R. The study's own analysis went as follows. For normalization, 1 million high-quality reads were randomly selected from each sample, with every read carrying a distinct molecular identifier. Instead of being binned into consensus sequences, reads that shared molecular identifiers were thrown out. MiTCR, set to a Q25 quality threshold and the strictest error-elimination algorithm, was used for CDR3 identification, clonotype clustering and error correction. A nonparametric unseen species model with Euler transformation was used to estimate lower-bound total TCR beta diversity. The raw public data were reprocessed by TCRdb itself: fastp quality trimming at Q25, MiXCR clonotype calling, in-frame beta chains only. Rows with a matching CDR3 protein are joined into one entry that keeps the most common DNA and genes. TCRdb, not the original authors, processed these V and J calls. The sample has about 640,000 distinct CDR3 sequences on record, around three fifths of them singletons. The ten largest clones add up to approximately 37% of the sample.

As regards this clonotype: No cognate antigen has been identified for it. Within one base of it there is no much larger clone, and no base qualities were kept.

The study at large found these results: Compared with the aged group, more naive CD4+ T cells, fewer expanded clones and increased TCR diversity were shown by the long-lived group, suggesting age selection. Bulk unsorted PBMC profiling prevented conclusive comparison of naive and antigen-experienced compartments. The percentage of naive T cells measured by flow cytometry correlated strongly with observed TCR beta diversity. The CMV infection status of donors was not known, potentially confounding age-related changes in expanded clonotypes. Observed TCR beta diversity per million T cells fell roughly linearly with age, and a significant reduction was already apparent by age roughly 40. Estimates of total diversity based on one million sequenced T cells were regarded as lower bounds and as underestimates.

The approximately 39 donors, aged about 6 to 100 years, were systemically healthy Caucasian individuals from Russia. Roughly 9.5 milliliters of peripheral blood were drawn from each donor into EDTA-treated Vacutainer tubes. Ficoll-Paque density-gradient centrifugation was used to isolate PBMCs, with at least 7 million per sample. Total RNA, at least 5 micrograms per sample, was extracted from PBMCs with Trizol reagent. The percentages of naive CD45RAhigh/CD27high T cells were determined by flow cytometry on a PBMC aliquot from every donor. Rearrangement joined TRBV12-3 or TRBV12-4 to TRBJ2-3; the D gene is perhaps TRBD1 or TRBD2, each of them matching over 5 bases. Specimen: blood. The TCR comes from a man aged 55 to 69 in good health. The CDR3 protein sequence reads: CASSFGAWETDTQYF. The DNA is TGTGCCAGCAGTTTCGGGGCCTGGGAAACAGATACGCAGTATTTT.